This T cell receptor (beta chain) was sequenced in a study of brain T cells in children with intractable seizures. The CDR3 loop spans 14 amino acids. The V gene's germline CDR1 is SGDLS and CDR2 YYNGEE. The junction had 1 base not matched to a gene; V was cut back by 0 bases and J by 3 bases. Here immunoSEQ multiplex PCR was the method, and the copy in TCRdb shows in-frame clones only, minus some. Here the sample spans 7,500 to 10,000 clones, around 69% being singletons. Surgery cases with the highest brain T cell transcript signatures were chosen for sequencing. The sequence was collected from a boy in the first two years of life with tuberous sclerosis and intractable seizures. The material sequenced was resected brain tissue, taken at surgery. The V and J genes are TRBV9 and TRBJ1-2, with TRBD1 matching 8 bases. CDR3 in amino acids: CASSVAGQDYGYTF. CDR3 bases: TGTGCCAGCAGCGTAGCGGGACAGGACTATGGCTACACCTTC.